The clone carrying this TCR beta chain occurred a few times. TCRdb re-called the RT-PCR reads with MiXCR, one entry per CDR3 protein. This table has about 960,000 distinct CDR3 sequences, roughly 18% appearing once. Germline CDR1 and CDR2: SQVTM and ANQGSEA. The V segment lost 3 bases and the J segment 4 bases; nucleotides outside the gene matches: 8. This CDR3 comprises 14 residues. The sample is drawn from a study of patients and donors after allogeneic stem cell transplantation. The TCR comes from a human donor who was either an allogeneic HSCT recipient or a stem cell or donor lymphocyte infusion donor (not recorded which). It is not recorded whose cells these are; they may come from a transplant donor. The rearrangement joins TRBV29-1 to TRBJ2-5, with 7 bases lining up with TRBD1. The sample consisted of blood, either unsorted or a sorted T cell fraction (not recorded which). The CDR3 loop is CSVEADRVGETQYF. For the CDR3, the DNA is TGCAGCGTTGAGGCCGACAGGGTAGGAGAGACCCAGTACTTC.